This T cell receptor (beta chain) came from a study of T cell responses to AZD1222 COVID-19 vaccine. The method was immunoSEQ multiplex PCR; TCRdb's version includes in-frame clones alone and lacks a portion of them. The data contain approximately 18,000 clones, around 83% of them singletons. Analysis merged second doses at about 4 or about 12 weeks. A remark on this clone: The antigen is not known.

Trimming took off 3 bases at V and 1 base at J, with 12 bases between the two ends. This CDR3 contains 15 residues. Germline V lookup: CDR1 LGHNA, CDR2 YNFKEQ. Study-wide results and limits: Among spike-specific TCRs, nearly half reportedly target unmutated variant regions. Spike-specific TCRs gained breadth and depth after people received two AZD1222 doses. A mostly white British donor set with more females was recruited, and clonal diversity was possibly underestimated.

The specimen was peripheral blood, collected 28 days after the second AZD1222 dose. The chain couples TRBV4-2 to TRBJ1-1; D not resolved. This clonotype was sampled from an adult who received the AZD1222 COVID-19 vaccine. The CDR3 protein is CASSHSGGENTEAFF. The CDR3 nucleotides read TGTGCCAGCAGCCATTCCGGCGGAGAGAACACTGAAGCTTTCTTT.